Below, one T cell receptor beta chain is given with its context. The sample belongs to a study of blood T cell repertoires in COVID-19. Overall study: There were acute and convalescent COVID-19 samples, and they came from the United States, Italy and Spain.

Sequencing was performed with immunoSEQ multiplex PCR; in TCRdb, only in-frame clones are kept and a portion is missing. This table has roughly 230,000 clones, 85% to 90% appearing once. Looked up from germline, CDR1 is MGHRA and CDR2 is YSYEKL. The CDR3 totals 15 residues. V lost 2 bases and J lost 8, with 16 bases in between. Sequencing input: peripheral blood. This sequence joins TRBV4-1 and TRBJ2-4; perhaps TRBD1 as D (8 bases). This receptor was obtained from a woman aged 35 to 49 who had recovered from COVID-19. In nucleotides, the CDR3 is TGCGCCAGCAGCCAAACACAGGGGGAGGGATACATTCAGTACTTC. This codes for CASSQTQGEGYIQYF.